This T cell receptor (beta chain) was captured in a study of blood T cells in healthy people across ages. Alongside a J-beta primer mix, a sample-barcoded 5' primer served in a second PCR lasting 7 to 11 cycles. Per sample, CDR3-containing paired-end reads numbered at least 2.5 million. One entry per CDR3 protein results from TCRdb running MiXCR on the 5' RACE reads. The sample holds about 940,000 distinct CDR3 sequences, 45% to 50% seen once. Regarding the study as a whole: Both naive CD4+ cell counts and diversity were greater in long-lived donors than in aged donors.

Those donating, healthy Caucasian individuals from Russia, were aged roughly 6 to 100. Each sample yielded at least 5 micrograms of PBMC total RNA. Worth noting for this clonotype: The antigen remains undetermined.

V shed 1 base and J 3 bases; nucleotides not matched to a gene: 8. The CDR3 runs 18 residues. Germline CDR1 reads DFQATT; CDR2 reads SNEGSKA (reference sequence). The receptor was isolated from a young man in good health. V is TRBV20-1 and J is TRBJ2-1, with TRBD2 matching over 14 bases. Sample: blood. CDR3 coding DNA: TGCAGTGCTAGAGGACTAGCGGGGGGGCAATTAGGCTACAATGAGCAGTTCTTC. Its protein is CSARGLAGGQLGYNEQFF.